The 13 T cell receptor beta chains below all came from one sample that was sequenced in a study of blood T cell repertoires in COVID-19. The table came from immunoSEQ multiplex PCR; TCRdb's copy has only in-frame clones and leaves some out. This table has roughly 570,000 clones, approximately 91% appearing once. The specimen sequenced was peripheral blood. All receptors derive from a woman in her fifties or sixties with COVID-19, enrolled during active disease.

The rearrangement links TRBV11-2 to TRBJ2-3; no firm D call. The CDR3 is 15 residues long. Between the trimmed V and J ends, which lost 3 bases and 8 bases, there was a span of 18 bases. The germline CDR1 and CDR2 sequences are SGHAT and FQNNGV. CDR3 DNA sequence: TGTGCCAGCAGCTTCGTAACGGCGGCCCTCGGTACGCAGTATTTT. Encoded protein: CASSFVTAALGTQYF.

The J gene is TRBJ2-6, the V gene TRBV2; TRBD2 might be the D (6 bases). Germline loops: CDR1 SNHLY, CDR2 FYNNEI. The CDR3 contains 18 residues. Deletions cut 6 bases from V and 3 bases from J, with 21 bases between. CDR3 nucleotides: TGTGCCAGCAGCCTTATGGGACCGGCGGGGAGTGGGGCCAACGTCCTGACTTTC. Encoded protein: CASSLMGPAGSGANVLTF.

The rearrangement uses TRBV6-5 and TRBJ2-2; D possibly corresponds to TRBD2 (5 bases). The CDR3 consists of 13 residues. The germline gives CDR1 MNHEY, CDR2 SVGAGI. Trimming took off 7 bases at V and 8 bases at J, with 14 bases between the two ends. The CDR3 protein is CASNPRGSGELFF. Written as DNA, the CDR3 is TGTGCCAGCAACCCACGGGGTTCGGGGGAGCTGTTTTTT.

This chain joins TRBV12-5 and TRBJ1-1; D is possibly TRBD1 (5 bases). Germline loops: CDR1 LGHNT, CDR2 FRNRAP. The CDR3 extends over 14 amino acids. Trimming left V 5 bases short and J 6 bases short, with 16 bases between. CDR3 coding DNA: TGTGCTAGTGGTACGGGGGGGATCCACGCTGAAGCTTTCTTT. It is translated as CASGTGGIHAEAFF.

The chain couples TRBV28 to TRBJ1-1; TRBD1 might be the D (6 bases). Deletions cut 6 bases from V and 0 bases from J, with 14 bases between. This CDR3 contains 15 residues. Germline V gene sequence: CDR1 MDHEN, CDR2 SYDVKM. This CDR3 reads CASRYEDRLNTEAFF. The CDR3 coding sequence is TGTGCCAGCAGATACGAGGACAGATTGAACACTGAAGCTTTCTTT. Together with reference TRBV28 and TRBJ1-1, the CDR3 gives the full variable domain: DVKVTQSSRYLVKRTGEKVFLECVQDMDHENMFWYRQDPGLGLRLIYFSYDVKMKEKGDIPEGYSVSREKKERFSLILESASTNQTSMYLCASRYEDRLNTEAFFGQGTRLTVV.

CDR3 sequence: CASSIPGQGTDEQYF. In DNA form, the CDR3 reads TGTGCCAGTAGTATCCCGGGACAGGGGACGGACGAGCAGTACTTC. The chain has TRBV19 and TRBJ2-7, with 10 nucleotides matching TRBD1. CDR3 length: 15 residues. The germline gives CDR1 LNHDA, CDR2 SQIVND (reference sequence). V lost 3 bases, J lost 5 bases, and 7 bases stayed unmatched.

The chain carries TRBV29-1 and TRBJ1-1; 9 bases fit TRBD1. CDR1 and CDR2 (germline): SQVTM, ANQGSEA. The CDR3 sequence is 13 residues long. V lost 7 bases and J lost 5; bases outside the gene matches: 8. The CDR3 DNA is TGCAGCGCCGGGACAGGGTTCAAGACTGAAGCTTTCTTT. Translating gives CSAGTGFKTEAFF.

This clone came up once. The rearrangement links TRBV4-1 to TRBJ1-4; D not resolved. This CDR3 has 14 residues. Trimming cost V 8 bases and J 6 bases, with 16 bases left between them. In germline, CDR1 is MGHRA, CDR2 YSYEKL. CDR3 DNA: TGCGCCAGCCGAACACCGCCGCAGGATGAAAAACTGTTTTTT. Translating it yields CASRTPPQDEKLFF.

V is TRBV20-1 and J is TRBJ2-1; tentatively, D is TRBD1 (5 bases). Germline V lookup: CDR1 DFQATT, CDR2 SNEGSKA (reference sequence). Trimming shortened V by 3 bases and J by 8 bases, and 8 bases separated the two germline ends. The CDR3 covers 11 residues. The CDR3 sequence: CSASVGDEQFF. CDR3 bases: TGCAGTGCTAGCGTAGGGGATGAGCAGTTCTTC.

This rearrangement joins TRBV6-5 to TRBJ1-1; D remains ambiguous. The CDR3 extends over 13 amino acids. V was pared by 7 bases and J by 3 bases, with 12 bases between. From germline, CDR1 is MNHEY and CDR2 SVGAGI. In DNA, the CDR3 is TGTGCCAGCACACGGGAAAGTTACACTGAAGCTTTCTTT. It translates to CASTRESYTEAFF.

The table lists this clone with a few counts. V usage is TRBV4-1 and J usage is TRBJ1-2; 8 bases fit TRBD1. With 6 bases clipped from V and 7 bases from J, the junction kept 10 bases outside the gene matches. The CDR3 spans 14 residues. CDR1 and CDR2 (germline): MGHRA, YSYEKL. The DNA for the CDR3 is TGCGCCAGCAGTTTGCCAGGGGGCACGGCTGGCTACACCTTC. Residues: CASSLPGGTAGYTF.

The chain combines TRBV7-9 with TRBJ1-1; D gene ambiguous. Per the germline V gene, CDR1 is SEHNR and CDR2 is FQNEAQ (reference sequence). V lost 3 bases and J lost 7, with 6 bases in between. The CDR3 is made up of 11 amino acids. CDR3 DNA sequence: TGTGCCAGCAGCTTCGGTGTTGAAGCTTTCTTT. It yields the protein CASSFGVEAFF.

CDR3 sequence: CATSNPNFGRGSSGTEAFF. CDR3 bases: TGTGCCACCAGCAATCCTAATTTCGGTAGGGGGTCGTCGGGGACTGAAGCTTTCTTT. The V gene is TRBV15, the J gene TRBJ1-1, with a weak D call TRBD1 (6 bases). Trimming pared 4 bases from V and 5 bases from J, leaving 29 bases between. This CDR3 is built from 19 residues. The germline CDR1 and CDR2 sequences are LNHNV and YYDKDF (reference sequence).